This TCR beta chain was recorded in a study of CD8+ T cells in alopecia areata. Regarding the study as a whole: A great number of expanded lesional clones endured in scalp and blood during tofacitinib. Clonality in the scalp and expanded CD8+ clones ranked among the top 100 were significantly decreased by tofacitinib.

The treatment is: oral pan-JAK inhibitor, 5-10 mg twice daily. The CDR3 spans 13 residues. Trimming at V came to 1 base and at J to 6 bases, leaving 4 bases not matched to a gene. Germline V gene sequence: CDR1 GTSNPN, CDR2 SVGIG (reference sequence). For this clone: Its antigen is not identified.

Extraction and reverse transcription of RNA yielded cDNA as the sequencing template. The table came from immunoSEQ multiplex PCR; TCRdb's copy has only in-frame clones and leaves some out. The sample lists roughly 73,000 clones, over 25% occurring once. The receptor was derived from a human donor with alopecia areata. The specimen was CD8+ T cells sorted from blood, collected at week 4, from a patient treated with tofacitinib. The chain links TRBV30 to TRBJ1-2; 8 nucleotides agree with TRBD1. In DNA form, the CDR3 reads TGTGCCTGGAGTGGGACAGGGTACGATGGCTACACCTTC. Amino acids: CAWSGTGYDGYTF.